The rows below give T cell receptor beta chains drawn from one sample of a study of shared clonotypes between healthy human individuals. Generated by immunoSEQ multiplex PCR, the TCRdb table keeps only in-frame clones and is missing some. The sample holds over 2 million clones, 85% to 95% seen once. Sequencing was performed on naive CD4+ T cells sorted from blood. The receptors were sampled from a man in his late teens or twenties in good health. Each CDR3 is given with its conserved first and last residue. Size values are once, few and many counts, or a class for expanded clones, and some rows have none.

size,V,CDR3
-,TRBV2,CASSVEILSSPLHF
-,TRBV7-2,CASTLAGPYNEQFF
-,TRBV28,CASRIGPYGYTF
-,TRBV6-5,CASTYAQGNTEAFF
-,TRBV29-1,CSVRAASETQYF
-,TRBV27,CASSFDRGILKAFF
-,TRBV6-1,CASSVGRGDRTDTQYF
-,TRBV11-3,CASSLAGSTDTQYF
-,TRBV27,CASSLRLAGNNEQFF
once,TRBV7-8,CASSEIWGASGKNIQYF
-,TRBV7-2,CASSLAGTFSYEQYF
-,TRBV4-3,CASSQGAAAEVEQYF
-,TRBV25-1,CASSEGGRNTEAFF
once,TRBV9,CASSVEREGIGNTIYF
-,TRBV28,CASSLRGEKLFF
-,TRBV25-1,CASSEFRGGIYGYTF
-,TRBV11-2,CASSLSDTANTEAFF
-,TRBV7-3,CASSPTGEGNEQFF
-,TRBV2,CASRVGRGDTEAFF
-,TRBV11-2,CASSLDRTTGNTIYF
-,TRBV18,CASSQDRVEKLFF
-,TRBV7-2,CASSLAQNTGELFF
-,TRBV7-8,CASSLEENSYEQYF
-,TRBV6-5,CASRPAGTGINEQFF
-,TRBV19,CASRAGFGTGELFF
-,TRBV10-3,CAISGTSHSYEQYF
-,TRBV5-1,CASSLAMGGFVYSNQPQHF
-,TRBV29-1,CSVDNSGANVLTF
-,TRBV19,CASSIVYGYTF
-,TRBV29-1,CSVSGAEETQYF
-,TRBV5-4,CASSLEGGLGPLHF
-,TRBV27,CASSVGTAMNTEAFF
-,TRBV5-1,CASSLEAYNEQFF
-,TRBV5-8,CASSLETTPGGTQYF
-,TRBV9,CASSVEGRGNEQFF
-,TRBV7-3,CASSRMALDEQYF
-,TRBV29-1,CSVVNRLANTEAFF
-,TRBV29-1,CSVAGVGGGSYNEQFF
-,TRBV7-2,CASSPGQGANYGYTF
-,TRBV4-1,CASSQDWPHEGAGGANVLTF
-,TRBV6-1,CASSSGGTGNTIYF
-,TRBV4-3,CASSQDLPDPLGETQYF
-,TRBV10-1,CASSPEGQTYEQYF